Below are 22 T cell receptor beta chains sequenced from a single sample in a study of graft-versus-host responses after intestinal transplantation. Assay: immunoSEQ multiplex PCR; the TCRdb copy retains only in-frame clones and omits some. The sample has about 100,000 clones, about 90% seen once; the top ten hold roughly 1%. Antigens of these TCRs are unknown. This sample comprised unstimulated CD4+ T cells sorted from spleen or lymph node cells, obtained before transplant. Receptors were obtained from a human donor who was the organ donor for an intestinal transplant.

This clone was counted between two and nine times. The V call is TRBV11-2, the J call TRBJ2-1; 9 bases align to TRBD1. The CDR3 covers 15 residues. From germline, CDR1 is SGHAT and CDR2 FQNNGV. After removal of 5 bases from V and 4 bases from J, the junction contained 6 bases not matched to a gene. DNA of the CDR3: TGTGCCAGCAGCCTAAGACAGGGGGTTTACAATGAGCAGTTCTTC. Translated: CASSLRQGVYNEQFF.

The chain uses TRBV28 and TRBJ2-2; D is uncertain. The V and J ends lost 8 bases and 6 bases respectively, with 10 bases between them. The length of the CDR3 is 12 residues. Germline V CDR1 and CDR2: MDHEN, SYDVKM. CDR3 in DNA: TGTGCCAGCGGGGATATGTCCGGGGAGCTGTTTTTT. This codes for CASGDMSGELFF.

The chain joins TRBV19 to TRBJ1-2, with 9 bases aligning to TRBD1. The CDR3 has 15 amino acids. Germline V gene sequence: CDR1 LNHDA, CDR2 SQIVND (reference sequence). The ends lost 5 bases at V and 8 bases at J; junction bases unmatched: 12. CDR3 sequence (DNA): TGTGCCAGTAGTGGGCCCGGGACAGGGAAAGAGGGCTACACCTTC. Protein: CASSGPGTGKEGYTF.

This chain connects TRBV28 to TRBJ1-1; 11 bases match TRBD1. Trimming at V came to 6 bases and at J to 7 bases, leaving 10 bases not matched to a gene. There are 15 residues in the CDR3. From germline, CDR1 is MDHEN and CDR2 SYDVKM. CDR3 protein: CASRPLDRGLNEAFF. Here the CDR3 DNA reads TGTGCCAGCAGGCCCCTGGACAGGGGGCTTAATGAAGCTTTCTTT.

This chain uses TRBV5-8 with TRBJ1-6, with TRBD1 matching over 10 bases. The CDR3 sequence is 14 residues long. Germline CDR1 and CDR2: SGHTS and YDEGEE. The V gene end was trimmed by 7 bases and the J gene end by 7 bases; junction bases not matched to a gene: 5. For the CDR3, the DNA is TGTGCCAGCGGACCGGGACAGGGGAATTCACCCCTCCACTTT. This translates into CASGPGQGNSPLHF.

The rearrangement links TRBV11-3 to TRBJ1-6, with D hard to call. V lost 0 bases and J lost 8, with 14 bases in between. The CDR3 spans 16 residues. Germline lookup yields CDR1 SGHNT and CDR2 YENEEA. CDR3: CASSLEGKVGDSPLHF. The CDR3, as DNA: TGTGCCAGCAGCTTAGAAGGGAAGGTGGGTGATTCACCCCTCCACTTT.

V usage is TRBV4-1 and J usage is TRBJ2-4; D gene uncertain. Trimming took 4 bases from V and 0 from J, leaving 13 bases between them. The CDR3 extends over 16 amino acids. The germline V gene encodes CDR1 MGHRA and CDR2 YSYEKL. CDR3 bases: TGCGCCAGCAGCCTCACTAAACCTCTAGCCAAAAACATTCAGTACTTC. It is translated as CASSLTKPLAKNIQYF.

The chain recombines TRBV30 with TRBJ1-2; D gene unclear. V shed 0 bases and J shed 6 bases, with 5 bases lying between them. The germline V gene encodes CDR1 GTSNPN and CDR2 SVGIG (reference sequence). The CDR3 loop spans 11 amino acids. CDR3 nucleotides: TGTGCCTGGAGTGTACTAAATGGCTACACCTTC. Its protein is CAWSVLNGYTF.

This clone was seen more than once but under ten times. The V and J genes are TRBV9 and TRBJ2-3, with 10 bases fitting TRBD1. Germline CDR1 SGDLS, CDR2 YYNGEE. V was pared by 0 bases and J by 4 bases, with 5 bases of the junction left unmatched. The CDR3 is made up of 16 amino acids. Here the CDR3 reads CASSVGIGQGADTQYF. CDR3 sequence (DNA): TGTGCCAGCAGCGTAGGAATTGGACAGGGGGCAGATACGCAGTATTTT. Filled out from reference TRBV9 and TRBJ2-3, the complete variable domain reads DSGVTQTPKHLITATGQRVTLRCSPRSGDLSVYWYQQSLDQGLQFLIQYYNGEERAKGNILERFSAQQFPDLHSELNLSSLELGDSALYFCASSVGIGQGADTQYFGPGTRLTVL.

This chain joins TRBV5-1 and TRBJ2-1; the match to TRBD2 covers 16 bases. Germline loops: CDR1 SGHRS, CDR2 YFSETQ. Losses at the gene ends were 5 bases for V and 0 bases for J; bases not matched to a gene: 5. The CDR3 totals 18 residues. DNA of the CDR3: TGCGCCAGCAGGCGAGGGACTAGCGGGGGGGGCTCCTACAATGAGCAGTTCTTC. It encodes CASRRGTSGGGSYNEQFF.

V is TRBV18 and J is TRBJ1-1, with D possibly being TRBD1 (6 bases). Germline CDR1 reads KGHSH; CDR2 reads LQKENI. Trimming pared 3 bases from V and 1 base from J, leaving 15 bases between. The CDR3 length is 16 residues. CDR3 bases: TGTGCCAGCTCACCCGGATACAGGGACGGGAACACTGAAGCTTTCTTT. Translation gives CASSPGYRDGNTEAFF.

Only a few counts were recorded for this clone. The chain employs TRBV4-1 and TRBJ1-6; D is possibly TRBD1 (5 bases). The CDR3 is made up of 14 amino acids. Trimming cost V 4 bases and J 10 bases, with 14 bases left between them. Germline CDR1 and CDR2: MGHRA and YSYEKL. CDR3 bases: TGCGCCAGCAGCCCAGGGCCGGCATCGTCACCCCTCCACTTT. Translation gives CASSPGPASSPLHF.

The V gene is TRBV23-1, the J gene TRBJ1-2; weak D call: TRBD1 (6 bases). TRBV23-1 is an ORF for which the function is uncertain. V lost 6 bases and J lost 0, with 20 bases in between. The CDR3 has 17 amino acids. As DNA, the CDR3 is TGCGCCAGCAGGAGTTGGGTAGTTACAGGGCCTAACTATGGCTACACCTTC. Translated, it gives CASRSWVVTGPNYGYTF.

The J gene is TRBJ2-2, the V gene TRBV6-6; 8 bases match TRBD1. Germline CDR1 MNHNY, CDR2 SVGAGI (reference sequence). The CDR3 length is 16 residues. V lost 5 bases and J lost 1; bases outside the gene matches: 6. The DNA for the CDR3 is TGTGCCAGCAGTAACCCCGGGACAGGGAACACCGGGGAGCTGTTTTTT. This sequence encodes CASSNPGTGNTGELFF.

This clone occurred once. The chain carries TRBV4-2 and TRBJ1-1, with 7 bases that match TRBD1. Germline CDR1 is LGHNA and CDR2 is YNFKEQ. Trimming removed 4 bases from V and 2 bases from J; junction bases left unmatched: 7. The CDR3 consists of 15 residues. CDR3 residues: CASSPFRDSNTEAFF. CDR3 coding DNA: TGTGCCAGCAGCCCATTCCGGGACAGTAACACTGAAGCTTTCTTT.

This rearrangement joins TRBV27 to TRBJ1-2; a weak D match, TRBD1 (6 bases). V dropped 8 bases and J dropped 3 bases, with 19 bases sitting between them. The CDR3 loop spans 15 amino acids. The germline V gene encodes CDR1 MNHEY and CDR2 SMNVEV (reference sequence). The CDR3, as DNA: TGTGCCAGCTTCCCTGGTGGGGGGGCGGACTATGGCTACACCTTC. It specifies CASFPGGGADYGYTF.

V and J are TRBV11-2 and TRBJ2-7, with D perhaps matching TRBD2 (5 bases). The germline V gene has CDR1 SGHAT and CDR2 FQNNGV. CDR3 size: 13 residues. V was clipped by 8 bases and J by 3 bases, with 14 bases between them. The CDR3 here is CASAPGVIYEQYF. The CDR3, as DNA: TGTGCCAGCGCCCCCGGGGTGATCTACGAGCAGTACTTC.

The chain carries TRBV19 and TRBJ1-6; D remains unclear. The CDR3 totals 14 residues. Germline V gene sequence: CDR1 LNHDA, CDR2 SQIVND (reference sequence). V was pared by 3 bases and J by 9 bases, with 12 bases between. CDR3 sequence reads: CASSIALASSPLHF. CDR3 sequence (DNA): TGTGCCAGTAGTATCGCGTTGGCTAGTTCACCCCTCCACTTT.

This clone has only a few counts. The rearrangement uses TRBV19 and TRBJ1-1; D is ambiguous. This CDR3 contains 13 residues. V was shortened by 3 bases and J by 3 bases, with 8 bases between the two germline ends. Germline V gives CDR1 LNHDA, CDR2 SQIVND (reference sequence). The CDR3 sequence: CASSINVDTEAFF. In DNA form, the CDR3 reads TGTGCCAGTAGTATCAACGTCGACACTGAAGCTTTCTTT.

This clone came up a few times. This rearrangement joins TRBV28 to TRBJ1-5; D possibly corresponds to TRBD1 (5 bases). The germline V and J ends were trimmed by 7 bases and 6 bases, with 22 bases remaining between them. This CDR3 region has 16 residues. From germline, CDR1 is MDHEN and CDR2 SYDVKM. CDR3 protein: CASTVSGGSEGQPQHF. CDR3 coding DNA: TGTGCCAGCACCGTATCGGGGGGGAGTGAGGGTCAGCCCCAGCATTTT.

The chain couples TRBV19 to TRBJ1-2, with D uncertain. There are 13 residues in the CDR3. CDR1 is LNHDA and CDR2 is SQIVND in the germline V gene (reference sequence). V gave up 1 base and J gave up 0 bases, with 3 bases separating them. The CDR3 loop is CASSIAANYGYTF. CDR3 DNA: TGTGCCAGTAGTATAGCAGCTAACTATGGCTACACCTTC.

The chain links TRBV6-5 to TRBJ1-5, with 8 bases identical to TRBD1. Germline CDR1 and CDR2: MNHEY and SVGAGI. V lost 5 bases to trimming and J lost 5 bases; unmatched junction nucleotides: 5. This CDR3 has 14 amino acids. The CDR3 loop is CASSRDRRDQPQHF. The CDR3 DNA follows: TGTGCCAGCAGTCGGGACAGGCGAGATCAGCCCCAGCATTTT.